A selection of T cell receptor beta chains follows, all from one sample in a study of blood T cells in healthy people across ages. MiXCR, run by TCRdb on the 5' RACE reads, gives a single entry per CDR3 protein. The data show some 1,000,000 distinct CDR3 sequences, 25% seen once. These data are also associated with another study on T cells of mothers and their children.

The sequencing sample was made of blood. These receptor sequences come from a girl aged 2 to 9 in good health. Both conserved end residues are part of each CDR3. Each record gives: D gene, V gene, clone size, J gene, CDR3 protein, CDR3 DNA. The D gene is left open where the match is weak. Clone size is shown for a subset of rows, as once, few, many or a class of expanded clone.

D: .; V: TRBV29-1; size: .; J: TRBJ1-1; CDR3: CSVPNMNTEAFF; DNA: TGCAGCGTTCCCAACATGAACACTGAAGCTTTCTTT
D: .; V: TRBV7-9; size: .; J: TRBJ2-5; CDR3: CASSWGSSTQYF; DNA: TGTGCCAGCAGTTGGGGCTCCAGTACCCAGTACTTC
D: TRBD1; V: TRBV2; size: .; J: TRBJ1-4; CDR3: CASSELDRGQSGKLFF; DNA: TGTGCCAGCAGTGAACTTGACAGGGGGCAAAGTGGAAAACTGTTTTTT
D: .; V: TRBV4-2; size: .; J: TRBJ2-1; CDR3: CASSQDEVGLFGSYNEQFF; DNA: TGTGCCAGCAGCCAAGATGAGGTAGGGCTCTTTGGGTCCTACAATGAGCAGTTCTTC
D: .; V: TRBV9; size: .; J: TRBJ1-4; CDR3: CASSVLQGRNEKLFF; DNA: TGTGCCAGCAGCGTCCTACAGGGTAGGAATGAAAAACTGTTTTTT
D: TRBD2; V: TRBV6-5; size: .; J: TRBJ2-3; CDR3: CASSYPSSGSGRGDTQYF; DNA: TGTGCCAGCAGTTACCCCTCATCCGGTAGCGGGAGAGGAGATACGCAGTATTTT
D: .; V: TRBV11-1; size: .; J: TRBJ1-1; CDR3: CASSLIGRGTEAFF; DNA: TGTGCCAGCAGCTTGATTGGGCGTGGGACTGAAGCTTTCTTT
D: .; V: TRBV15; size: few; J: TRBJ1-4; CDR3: CATSRDTTNEKLFF; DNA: TGTGCCACCAGCAGAGATACAACTAATGAAAAACTGTTTTTT
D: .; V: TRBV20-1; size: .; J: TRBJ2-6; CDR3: CSALSGSSGANVLTF; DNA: TGCAGTGCTCTCTCAGGGAGCTCTGGGGCCAACGTCCTGACTTTC
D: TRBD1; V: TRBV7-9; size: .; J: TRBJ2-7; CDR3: CASSLGGGTGAPYEQYF; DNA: TGTGCCAGCAGCTTAGGAGGGGGGACAGGTGCTCCCTACGAGCAGTACTTC
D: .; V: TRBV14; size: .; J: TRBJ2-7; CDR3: CASSVTAFYEQYF; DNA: TGTGCCAGCAGCGTGACAGCTTTCTACGAGCAGTACTTC
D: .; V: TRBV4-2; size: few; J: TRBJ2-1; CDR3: CASSLGLTIIPNEQFF; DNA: TGTGCCAGCAGCCTCGGACTGACGATTATACCCAATGAGCAGTTCTTC
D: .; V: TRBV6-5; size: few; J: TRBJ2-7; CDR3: CASRTWDGPYEQYF; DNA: TGTGCCAGCAGGACCTGGGACGGTCCCTACGAGCAGTACTTC
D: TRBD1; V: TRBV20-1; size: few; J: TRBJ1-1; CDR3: CSALTGANTEAFF; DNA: TGCAGTGCTCTCACAGGGGCGAACACTGAAGCTTTCTTT
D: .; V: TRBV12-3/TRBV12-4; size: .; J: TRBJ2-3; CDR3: CASSFRPRTDTQYF; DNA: TGTGCCAGCAGTTTCAGGCCCCGAACAGATACGCAGTATTTT
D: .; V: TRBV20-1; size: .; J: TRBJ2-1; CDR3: CSARDRDGVAYNEQFF; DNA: TGCAGTGCTAGAGATCGGGATGGGGTTGCCTACAATGAGCAGTTCTTC
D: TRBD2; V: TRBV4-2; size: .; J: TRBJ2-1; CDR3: CASSQEASGGPHEQFF; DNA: TGTGCCAGCAGCCAAGAGGCTAGCGGGGGGCCCCATGAGCAGTTCTTC
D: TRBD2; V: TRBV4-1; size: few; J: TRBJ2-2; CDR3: CASGQDWREGPPGELFF; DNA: TGCGCCAGCGGCCAAGATTGGCGGGAGGGTCCCCCCGGGGAGCTGTTTTTT
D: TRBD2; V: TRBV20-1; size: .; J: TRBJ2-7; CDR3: CSARDRGLAGPYEQYF; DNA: TGCAGTGCTAGAGACCGGGGACTAGCGGGGCCCTACGAGCAGTACTTC
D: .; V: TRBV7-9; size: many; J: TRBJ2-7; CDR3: CASGISYEQYF; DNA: TGTGCCAGCGGGATCTCCTACGAGCAGTACTTC
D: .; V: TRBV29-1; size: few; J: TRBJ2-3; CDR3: CSVVGDPSTDTQYF; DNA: TGCAGCGTTGTGGGAGACCCTAGCACAGATACGCAGTATTTT
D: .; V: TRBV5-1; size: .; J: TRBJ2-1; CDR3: CASSNTGHEQFF; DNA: TGCGCCAGCAGCAACACAGGGCATGAGCAGTTCTTC
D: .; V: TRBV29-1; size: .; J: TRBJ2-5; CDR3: CSVEERGTPEETQYF; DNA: TGCAGCGTTGAAGAAAGGGGAACTCCCGAAGAGACCCAGTACTTC
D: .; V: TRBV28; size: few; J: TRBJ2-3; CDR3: CASSLNPTGSNTQYF; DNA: TGTGCCAGCAGTTTAAACCCCACCGGGTCTAATACGCAGTATTTT
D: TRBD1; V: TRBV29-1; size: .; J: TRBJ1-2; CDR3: CSAKWWDRAKVSHGYTF; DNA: TGCAGCGCCAAATGGTGGGACAGGGCTAAAGTATCCCATGGCTACACCTTC
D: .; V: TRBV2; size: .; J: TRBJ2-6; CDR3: CASSTQLNPRSSGANVLTF; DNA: TGTGCCAGCAGTACCCAGCTGAACCCCCGGAGCTCTGGGGCCAACGTCCTGACTTTC
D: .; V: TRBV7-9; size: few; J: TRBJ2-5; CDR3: CASSLNSNQETQYF; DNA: TGTGCCAGCAGCCTGAATAGCAACCAAGAGACCCAGTACTTC
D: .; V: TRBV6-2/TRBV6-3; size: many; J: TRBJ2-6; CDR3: CASTTRDPSSANVLTF; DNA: TGTGCCAGCACCACAAGGGACCCCTCATCGGCCAACGTCCTGACTTTC
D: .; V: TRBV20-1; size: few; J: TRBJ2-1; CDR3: CSARAVGQGHEQFF; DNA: TGCAGTGCTAGAGCGGTCGGGCAGGGCCACGAGCAGTTCTTC
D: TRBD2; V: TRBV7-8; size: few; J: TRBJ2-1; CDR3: CASSRPTTGGSADEQFF; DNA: TGTGCCAGCAGCCGACCGACCACCGGGGGGTCGGCGGATGAGCAGTTCTTC
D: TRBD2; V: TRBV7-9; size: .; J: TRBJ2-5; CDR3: CASSETTSGKTQYF; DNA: TGTGCCAGCAGTGAAACGACTAGCGGGAAGACCCAGTACTTC
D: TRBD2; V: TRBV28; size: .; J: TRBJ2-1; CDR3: CASSLGLANYNEQFF; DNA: TGTGCCAGCAGCCTGGGACTAGCGAACTACAATGAGCAGTTCTTC
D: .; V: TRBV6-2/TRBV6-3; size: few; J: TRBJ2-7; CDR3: CASSPADGSSYEQYF; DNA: TGTGCCAGCAGTCCCGCGGACGGAAGCTCCTACGAGCAGTACTTC
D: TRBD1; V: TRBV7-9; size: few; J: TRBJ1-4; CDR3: CASSGMQGDWEKLFF; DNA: TGTGCCAGCAGCGGGATGCAGGGGGATTGGGAAAAACTGTTTTTT
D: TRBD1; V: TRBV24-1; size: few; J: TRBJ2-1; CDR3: CATSDLAGTGSYNEQFF; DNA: TGTGCCACCAGTGATTTAGCCGGGACAGGGTCCTACAATGAGCAGTTCTTC
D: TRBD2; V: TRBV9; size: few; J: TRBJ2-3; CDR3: CASSVDLAAQEYF; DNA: TGTGCCAGCAGCGTAGACCTAGCGGCGCAGGAGTATTTT
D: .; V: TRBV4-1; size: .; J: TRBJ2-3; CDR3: CASSQVYGVDTQYF; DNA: TGCGCCAGCAGCCAAGTCTATGGCGTGGATACGCAGTATTTT
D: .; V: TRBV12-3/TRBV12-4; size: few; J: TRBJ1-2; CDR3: CASLRGNYYGYTF; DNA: TGTGCCAGCCTCCGGGGAAATTATTATGGCTACACCTTC
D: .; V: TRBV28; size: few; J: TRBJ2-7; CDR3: CASSFHGTPQGERYF; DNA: TGTGCCAGCAGTTTCCATGGGACACCCCAAGGCGAGCGGTACTTC
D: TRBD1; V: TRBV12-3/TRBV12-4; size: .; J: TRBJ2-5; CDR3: CASSSRDRKYF; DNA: TGTGCCAGCAGTTCCCGGGACAGGAAATACTTC
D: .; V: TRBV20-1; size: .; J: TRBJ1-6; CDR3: CSARDEGGMDNSPLHF; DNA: TGCAGTGCTAGAGATGAAGGCGGGATGGATAATTCACCCCTCCACTTT
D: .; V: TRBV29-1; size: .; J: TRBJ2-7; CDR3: CSVVSGLNSYEQYF; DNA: TGCAGCGTGGTGAGCGGGCTGAATTCCTACGAGCAGTACTTC
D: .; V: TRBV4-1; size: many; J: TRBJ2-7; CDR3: CASSQEWGVGGITYEQYF; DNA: TGCGCCAGCAGCCAAGAATGGGGGGTCGGCGGGATCACCTACGAGCAGTACTTC
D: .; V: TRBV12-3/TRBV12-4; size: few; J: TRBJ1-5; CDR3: CASSPPGPGVQPQHF; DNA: TGTGCCAGCAGTCCCCCAGGGCCAGGGGTCCAGCCCCAGCATTTT
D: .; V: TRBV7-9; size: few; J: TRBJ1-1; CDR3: CASSRVIATEAFF; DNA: TGTGCCAGCAGCAGGGTCATAGCAACTGAAGCTTTCTTT
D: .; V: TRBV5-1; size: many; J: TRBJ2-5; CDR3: CASSPPEETQYF; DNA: TGTGCCAGCAGCCCTCCCGAAGAGACCCAGTACTTC
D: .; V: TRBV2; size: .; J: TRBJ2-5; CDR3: CASCSEVVQETQYF; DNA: TGTGCCAGCTGTAGTGAGGTTGTTCAAGAGACCCAGTACTTC
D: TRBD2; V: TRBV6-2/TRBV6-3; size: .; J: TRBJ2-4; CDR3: CASRRGWRGGNIQYF; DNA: TGTGCCAGCCGAAGGGGGTGGCGGGGGGGAAACATTCAGTACTTC
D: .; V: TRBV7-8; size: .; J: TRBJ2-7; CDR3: CASSLTDRGSYEQYF; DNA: TGTGCCAGCAGCTTAACGGACAGAGGCTCCTACGAGCAGTACTTC
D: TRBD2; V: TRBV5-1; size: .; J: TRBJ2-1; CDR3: CARSAAGVVSGRADEQFF; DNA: TGCGCCAGGAGCGCGGCAGGGGTTGTTAGCGGGAGGGCCGATGAGCAGTTCTTC
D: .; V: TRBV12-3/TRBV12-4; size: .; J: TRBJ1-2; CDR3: CASTTDREFYGYTF; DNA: TGTGCCAGCACCACGGACAGAGAATTCTATGGCTACACCTTC
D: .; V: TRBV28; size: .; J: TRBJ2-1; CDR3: CASRGFYNEQFF; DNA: TGTGCCAGCAGGGGTTTTTACAATGAGCAGTTCTTC
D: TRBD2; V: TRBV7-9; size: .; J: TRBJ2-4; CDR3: CASSQKTSGTPIQYF; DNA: TGTGCCAGCAGCCAAAAGACTAGCGGGACCCCCATTCAGTACTTC
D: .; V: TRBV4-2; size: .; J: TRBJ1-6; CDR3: CASARSNVDSPLHF; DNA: TGTGCCAGCGCCCGGAGTAATGTGGATTCACCCCTCCACTTT
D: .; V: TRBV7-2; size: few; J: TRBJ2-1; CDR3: CASSSLAEGGNEQFF; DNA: TGTGCCAGCAGCTCGCTAGCGGAGGGGGGCAATGAGCAGTTCTTC
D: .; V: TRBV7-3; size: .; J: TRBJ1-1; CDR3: CASSLGAGGMNTEAFF; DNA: TGTGCCAGCAGCTTAGGGGCAGGAGGGATGAACACTGAAGCTTTCTTT
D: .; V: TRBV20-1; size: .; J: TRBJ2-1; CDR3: CSAGGPFF; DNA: TGCAGTGCCGGAGGGCCGTTCTTC
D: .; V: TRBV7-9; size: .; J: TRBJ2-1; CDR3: CASSSPSDNEQFF; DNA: TGTGCCAGCAGCTCCCCGAGCGACAATGAGCAGTTCTTC
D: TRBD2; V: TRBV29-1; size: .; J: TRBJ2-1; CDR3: CSVVPVAGVNEQFF; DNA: TGCAGCGTTGTCCCGGTAGCGGGAGTTAATGAGCAGTTCTTC
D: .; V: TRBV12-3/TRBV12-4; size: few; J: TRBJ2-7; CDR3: CASSPEDPYEQYF; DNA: TGTGCCAGCAGTCCCGAGGACCCGTACGAGCAGTACTTC